A single sample gave rise to the 5 T cell receptor beta chains below, sequenced in a study of CD8+ T cells in alopecia areata. Extracted from the samples, RNA was reverse transcribed into cDNA to serve as the sequencing template. Libraries were prepared by immunoSEQ multiplex PCR; TCRdb keeps only in-frame clonotypes and omits some of them. Among around 34,000 clones, around three fifths were seen once, and the ten largest hold around two fifths. Material: NKG2D-high CD8+ T cells sorted from blood. The receptors here all came from a human donor with alopecia areata.

This clone was observed a few times. In DNA, the CDR3 is TGCGCCAGCAGCTTGGTGGGTAGTCTACTATCCTACGAGCAGTACTTC. Its translation: CASSLVGSLLSYEQYF. The chain recombines TRBV5-1 with TRBJ2-7; no firm D call. Between the trimmed V and J ends, which lost 0 bases and 1 base, there was a span of 14 bases. From germline, CDR1 is SGHRS and CDR2 YFSETQ. CDR3 length equals 16 residues. Looking up the rest from reference TRBV5-1 and TRBJ2-7 gives the full variable domain: KAGVTQTPRYLIKTRGQQVTLSCSPISGHRSVSWYQQTPGQGLQFLFEYFSETQRNKGNFPGRFSGRQFSNSRSEMNVSTLELGDSALYLCASSLVGSLLSYEQYFGPGTRLTVT.

The chain links TRBV5-6 to TRBJ2-7, with no clear D. Germline V gives CDR1 SGHDT, CDR2 YYEEEE. With 0 bases removed from V and 3 bases from J, the gap between germline ends came to 10 bases. This CDR3 has 14 amino acids. The CDR3 DNA is TGTGCCAGCAGCTTGGGATCGGCAGACTACGAGCAGTACTTC. This gives the protein CASSLGSADYEQYF.

The chain carries TRBV25-1 and TRBJ2-5; D remains ambiguous. Trimming removed 0 bases from V and 1 base from J, with 6 bases in between. Looked up from germline, CDR1 is MGHDK and CDR2 is SYGVNS. The CDR3 totals 14 residues. The CDR3 is CASSEYRSQETQYF. The CDR3 nucleotides read TGTGCCAGCAGTGAATATCGGAGCCAAGAGACCCAGTACTTC. Full variable domain (remainder filled in from reference TRBV25-1 and TRBJ2-5): EADIYQTPRYLVIGTGKKITLECSQTMGHDKMYWYQQDPGMELHLIHYSYGVNSTEKGDLSSESTVSRIRTEHFPLTLESARPSHTSQYLCASSEYRSQETQYFGPGTRLLVL.

The V call is TRBV28, the J call TRBJ2-1; D is possibly TRBD1 or TRBD2 (5 bases each). The V gene lost 5 bases and the J gene lost 4 bases, with 21 bases spanning the gap. The CDR3 sequence is 17 residues long. Germline V lookup: CDR1 MDHEN, CDR2 SYDVKM. The CDR3 DNA reads TGTGCCAGCAGTCCGCTGGGGGACCCCATTAGTTACAATGAGCAGTTCTTC. Protein product: CASSPLGDPISYNEQFF.

The V and J genes are TRBV4-3 and TRBJ2-7, with 12 bases that match TRBD2. The trim removed 0 bases at V and 3 bases at J, leaving 3 bases unmatched. The CDR3 is 16 residues long. In germline, CDR1 is LGHNA, CDR2 YSLEER. The DNA of the CDR3 is TGCGCCAGCAGCCAAGAGCCTAGCGGGGGGGGCTACGAGCAGTACTTC. Its protein product is CASSQEPSGGGYEQYF.